The rows below give T cell receptor beta chains drawn from one sample of a study of metastatic and nonmetastatic thyroid tumors. TCRdb redid the clone calls on the PCR reads using MiXCR. The table includes about 25,000 clones, about 13% detected once. The specimen sequenced was blood. These receptors all come from a female donor with papillary thyroid cancer or a benign thyroid nodule (not recorded which). Some clones in this sample may be carry-over from other donors' samples. The CDR3 runs from the conserved cysteine through the conserved F or W. D genes are given only for firm matches. Some rows have no size entry. The others give once, few or many, or a class for an expanded clone.

clone size	D gene	J gene	V gene	CDR3 DNA	CDR3 protein
many	NA	TRBJ1-4	TRBV20-1	TGCAGTGCTCGAGGCACGGCGGAAAAACTGTTTTTT	CSARGTAEKLFF
many	TRBD1	TRBJ2-1	TRBV10-3	TGTGCCATCAGTGAGAGGATGACAGGGGTCAATGAGCAGTTCTTC	CAISERMTGVNEQFF
many	NA	TRBJ2-5	TRBV19	TGTGCCAGTAGTTTTGGAACAGCCCAAGAGACCCAGTACTTC	CASSFGTAQETQYF
many	TRBD2	TRBJ2-1	TRBV20-1	TGCAGTGCTAGTCTTGGCGGGAGCTACAATGAGCAGTTCTTC	CSASLGGSYNEQFF
many	NA	TRBJ1-1	TRBV6-6	TGTGCCAGCAGTTACCACTCGACAGTTAACACTGAAGCTTTCTTT	CASSYHSTVNTEAFF
many	NA	TRBJ2-7	TRBV18	TGTGCCAGCTCACCGGGTTCGTTCGGGAGCGGCTACGAGCAGTACTTC	CASSPGSFGSGYEQYF
many	TRBD1	TRBJ1-1	TRBV5-1	TGCGCCAGCAGCTTGGGGACAGGGTTCAGGATGAACACTGAAGCTTTCTTT	CASSLGTGFRMNTEAFF
NA	NA	TRBJ1-1	TRBV20-1	TGCAGTGCTACACGACCTGACCAGGTAAACACTGAAGCTTTCTTT	CSATRPDQVNTEAFF
many	TRBD2	TRBJ2-1	TRBV29-1	TGCAGCGTTCAAGGGGGGGGACTAGCGGGAGATTGGAATGAGCAGTTCTTC	CSVQGGGLAGDWNEQFF
NA	TRBD2	TRBJ2-6	TRBV27	TGTGCCAGCAGTCCGGTGGGCCCGGGGGGTGCCAACTTCCTGACTTTC	CASSPVGPGGANFLTF
medium-sized	NA	TRBJ1-6	TRBV7-3	TGTGCCAGCAGCTTGTCGAGGGCGGGGAATTCACCCCTCCACTTT	CASSLSRAGNSPLHF
many	TRBD2	TRBJ2-3	TRBV20-1	TGCAGTGCGGGTGGTCGGTGGGGGGGAGATACGCAGTATTTT	CSAGGRWGGDTQYF
many	TRBD1	TRBJ1-3	TRBV5-1	TGCGCCAGCAGCCCGAGAACCGGGACAGGGAGTTCTTCGGGAGGAAACACCATATATTTT	CASSPRTGTGSSSGGNTIYF
many	NA	TRBJ2-1	TRBV7-3	TGTGCCAGCAGCTTATCCCGAGTTCCGAATGAGCAGTTCTTC	CASSLSRVPNEQFF
NA	TRBD2	TRBJ2-7	TRBV6-2/TRBV6-3	TGTGCCAGCAGTTACGCAACTAGCGAAACCTTCGAGCAGTACTTC	CASSYATSETFEQYF
many	NA	TRBJ2-7	TRBV7-8	TGTGCCAGCCTAATGTGGGGACAGGTGGTTAGCGGGACTGCCTACGAGCAGTACTTC	CASLMWGQVVSGTAYEQYF
NA	NA	TRBJ2-1	TRBV7-2	TGTGCCAGCAGCTGGAGCGGAGAGGGTGAGCAGTTCTTC	CASSWSGEGEQFF
many	TRBD2	TRBJ2-1	TRBV4-1	TGCGCCAGCAGCCACCTAGCGGGAGGAGGTGAGCAGTTCTTC	CASSHLAGGGEQFF
many	NA	TRBJ1-2	TRBV4-1	TGCGCCAGCAGCCAGTCCAGGGCCCATGGCTACACCTTC	CASSQSRAHGYTF
few	NA	TRBJ2-2	TRBV28	TGTGCCAGCAGCGTCGGGACGATCATAGGGGAGCTGTTTTTT	CASSVGTIIGELFF
many	NA	TRBJ2-1	TRBV20-1	TGCAGTGCTACCCCTAGCATCCTCTATGAGCAGTTCTTC	CSATPSILYEQFF
NA	NA	TRBJ2-7	TRBV7-3	TGTGCCAGCAGCTACTCGTCAGTAAGCGAACAGTACTTC	CASSYSSVSEQYF
medium-sized	NA	TRBJ2-1	TRBV5-1	TGCGCCAGCAGCCTTAACTCGGGACCCGAGCAGTTCTTC	CASSLNSGPEQFF
medium-sized	TRBD2	TRBJ2-7	TRBV12-3/TRBV12-4	TGTGCCAGCAGAGAGACTAGCGGGGGATACGAGCAGTACTTC	CASRETSGGYEQYF
NA	TRBD1	TRBJ1-2	TRBV2	TGTGCCAGCAATACAGGGGCGGGGTATGGCTACACCTTC	CASNTGAGYGYTF
few	NA	TRBJ2-7	TRBV28	TGTGCCACCGAGGACTACGAGCAGTACTTC	CATEDYEQYF
many	NA	TRBJ1-2	TRBV4-1	TGCGCCAGCAGCCGGGGCAAGATGCATGGGGGGGACTATGGCTACACCTTC	CASSRGKMHGGDYGYTF
NA	NA	TRBJ1-1	TRBV7-6	TGTGCCAGCAGCCCCGACGGGGGCGATAACACTGAAGCTTTCTTT	CASSPDGGDNTEAFF
many	NA	TRBJ2-7	TRBV24-1	TGTGCCACCAGTATGGGTTCCTCCTACGAGCAGTACTTC	CATSMGSSYEQYF
medium-sized	NA	TRBJ1-6	TRBV6-1	TGTGCCAGCGGAACTGTCAGGGATTGGGCCTATAATTCACCCCTCCACTTT	CASGTVRDWAYNSPLHF
NA	NA	TRBJ2-2	TRBV6-2/TRBV6-3	TGTGCCAGCACCGACCCTCCGGGGCGGGAAGCGAACGCCGGGGAGCGGTTTTTT	CASTDPPGREANAGERFF
many	NA	TRBJ1-1	TRBV2	TGTGCCAGCAGTGTCTCTCCCCTTGAAGCTTTCTTT	CASSVSPLEAFF
many	NA	TRBJ2-5	TRBV10-3	TGTGCCATCAGTGGTCCGGGGGCCCGAGAGACCCAGTACTTC	CAISGPGARETQYF
NA	NA	TRBJ1-5	TRBV6-1	TGTGCCAGCAGTGAAAGGGGGTCAGGTCAGCCAGAGCATTTT	CASSERGSGQPEHF
many	TRBD1	TRBJ2-1	TRBV5-6	TGTGCCAGCAGATATGGACAGGGAACGTACAATGAGCAGTTCTTC	CASRYGQGTYNEQFF
many	TRBD2	TRBJ2-3	TRBV4-2	TGTGCCAGCAGCCAATATAGGACTAGCGGAGTTACTAGCACAGATACGCAGTATTTT	CASSQYRTSGVTSTDTQYF
many	NA	TRBJ2-7	TRBV7-3	TGTGCCAGCAGTCCGACAGGAGGGTTTGACGAGCAGTACTTC	CASSPTGGFDEQYF
few	TRBD1	TRBJ1-5	TRBV5-6	TGTGCCAGCAGCTCTACAGGGGCTGGTAAGCCCCAGCATTTT	CASSSTGAGKPQHF
many	TRBD2	TRBJ2-1	TRBV7-9	TGTGCCAGCAGCCCAAGGACTAGCGGGAGCTCCTACAATGAGCAGTTCTTC	CASSPRTSGSSYNEQFF
once	NA	TRBJ2-7	TRBV7-2	TGTGCCAGCAGCCCCAGTGACCAGGCCTACGAGCAGTACTTC	CASSPSDQAYEQYF